This TCR beta chain was sequenced in a study of T-cell memory formation after mild COVID-19. In the case of this clonotype: Its antigen is unknown.

The study's findings and limits: Chiefly within CM and EM were the contracting CD4+ clones; CD8+ ones were within EMRA.

V lost 3 bases and J lost 2, with 7 bases in between. CDR1 is MNHEY and CDR2 is SVGAGI in the germline V gene. CDR3 size: 13 residues. Using its own MiXCR run on the 5' RACE reads, TCRdb lists one record per CDR3 protein. Of some 260,000 distinct CDR3 sequences detected, less than 20% appear once; the ten largest clones hold 3.5%. The chain has TRBV6-5 and TRBJ1-2; no firm D call. Sequencing was carried out using PBMCs or a T cell subset sorted from them (not recorded which). This clonotype was obtained from a man between 18 and 35 years old who had mild COVID-19 (a few samples of this study predate the infection). Cell type and time point are not known. The CDR3 region is CASSYMGNYGYTF. In DNA, the CDR3 is TGTGCCAGCAGTTATATGGGGAACTATGGCTACACCTTC.